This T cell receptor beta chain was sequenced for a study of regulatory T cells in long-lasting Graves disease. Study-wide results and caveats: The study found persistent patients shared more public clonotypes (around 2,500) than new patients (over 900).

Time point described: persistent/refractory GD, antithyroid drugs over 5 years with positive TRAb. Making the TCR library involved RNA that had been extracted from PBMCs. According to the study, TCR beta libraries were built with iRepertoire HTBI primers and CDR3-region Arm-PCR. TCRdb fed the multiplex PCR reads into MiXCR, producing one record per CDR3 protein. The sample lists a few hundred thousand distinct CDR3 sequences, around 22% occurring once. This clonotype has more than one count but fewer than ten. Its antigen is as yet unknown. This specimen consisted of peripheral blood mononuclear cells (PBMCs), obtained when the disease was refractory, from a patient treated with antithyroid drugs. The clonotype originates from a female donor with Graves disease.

CDR3 DNA sequence: TGTGCCACCAGCCGGACAACAGGGGACTTTGGAAACACCATATATTTT. Translated: CATSRTTGDFGNTIYF. The rearrangement joins TRBV15 to TRBJ1-3; 7 bases are shared with TRBD1. Germline values: CDR1 LNHNV, CDR2 YYDKDF (reference sequence). The CDR3 loop spans 16 amino acids. The V segment lost 5 bases and the J segment 3 bases; nucleotides outside the gene matches: 10.